The 27 T cell receptor beta chains listed next were all sequenced from one sample in a study of glioma-infiltrating T cells after dendritic cell vaccination (dated by TCRdb to the mid-2010s). Libraries were prepared through the immunoSEQ multiplex PCR assay. TCRdb mirrors the immuneACCESS table, restricted to in-frame sequences. Some clones are absent from its copies; in checked studies, under half trace to an unresolved V gene, and the reason for the others is unknown. The sample records approximately 50,000 clones, roughly 90% of which are singletons. The ten largest clones capture approximately 5.3% of the sample. What the time point label conveys for this sample: after dendritic cell vaccination, including at tumor progression/relapse. This material consisted of blood, taken after dendritic cell vaccination. These receptor sequences come from a human donor with glioblastoma.

The genes are TRBV13 and TRBJ1-3; TRBD1 matches 11 bases. V gave up 6 bases and J gave up 11 bases; unmatched junction bases: 15. The CDR3 covers 16 residues. From germline, CDR1 is PRHDT and CDR2 FYEKMQ (reference sequence). The CDR3 DNA reads TGTGCCAGCAGGCTAAGGACAGGGGGCCGTAAGGGGCCCATATATTTT. It translates to CASRLRTGGRKGPIYF. The whole variable domain, filled in from reference TRBV13 and TRBJ1-3, reads AAGVIQSPRHLIKEKRETATLKCYPIPRHDTVYWYQQGPGQDPQFLISFYEKMQSDKGSIPDRFSAQQFSDYHSELNMSSLELGDSALYFCASRLRTGGRKGPIYFGEGSWLTVV.

This chain connects TRBV5-1 to TRBJ1-5; D may be TRBD1 (6 bases). The ends were cut back, 4 bases at V and 4 bases at J, with 12 bases in the middle. Looked up from germline, CDR1 is SGHRS and CDR2 is YFSETQ. The CDR3 extends over 14 amino acids. This CDR3 reads CASSTDSLNQPQHF. In DNA form, the CDR3 reads TGCGCCAGCAGCACGGACAGCTTAAATCAGCCCCAGCATTTT.

J is TRBJ1-1 and V is TRBV28; 7 bases align to TRBD1. Germline lookup yields CDR1 MDHEN and CDR2 SYDVKM. The CDR3 contains 14 residues. Germline trimming cut 5 bases from V and 4 bases from J; bases unmatched to any gene: 7. The CDR3 here is CASSMDRRVTEAFF. CDR3 bases: TGTGCCAGCAGTATGGACAGGAGAGTCACTGAAGCTTTCTTT. Filled out from reference TRBV28 and TRBJ1-1, the complete variable domain reads DVKVTQSSRYLVKRTGEKVFLECVQDMDHENMFWYRQDPGLGLRLIYFSYDVKMKEKGDIPEGYSVSREKKERFSLILESASTNQTSMYLCASSMDRRVTEAFFGQGTRLTVV.

This rearrangement joins TRBV28 to TRBJ1-1, with D unclear. This CDR3 is 15 amino acids long. Germline CDR1 and CDR2: MDHEN and SYDVKM. V lost 0 bases to trimming and J lost 1 base, with 9 bases between them. The CDR3 region has the DNA TGTGCCAGCAGTTTATGGAATGCGGGGAACACTGAAGCTTTCTTT. Its translation: CASSLWNAGNTEAFF.

This chain uses TRBV5-5 with TRBJ2-6; perhaps TRBD1 as D (5 bases). Germline CDR1 and CDR2: SGHKS and YYEKEE (reference sequence). The CDR3 totals 15 residues. Trimming removed 3 bases at V and 0 bases at J, with 7 bases between. The CDR3 protein is CASSSRDSGANVLTF. Here the CDR3 DNA reads TGTGCCAGCAGCTCCAGGGACTCTGGGGCCAACGTCCTGACTTTC.

This chain uses TRBV28 with TRBJ2-3, with a possible D match to TRBD1 (5 bases). The CDR3 runs 16 residues. Germline CDR1 MDHEN, CDR2 SYDVKM. Between the trimmed V and J ends, which lost 6 bases and 3 bases, there was a span of 19 bases. The CDR3 DNA reads as TGTGCCAGCAGCGACCTCGACAGCCACAAGACAGATACGCAGTATTTT. Amino acid sequence: CASSDLDSHKTDTQYF. Full variable domain (rest looked up from reference TRBV28 and TRBJ2-3): DVKVTQSSRYLVKRTGEKVFLECVQDMDHENMFWYRQDPGLGLRLIYFSYDVKMKEKGDIPEGYSVSREKKERFSLILESASTNQTSMYLCASSDLDSHKTDTQYFGPGTRLTVL.

The chain has TRBV7-9 and TRBJ1-3; a possible D gene is TRBD1 (6 bases). CDR1 is SEHNR, CDR2 FQNEAQ, per germline (reference sequence). V lost 7 bases and J 9 bases, leaving 10 bases between the germline ends. The CDR3 contains 11 residues. The CDR3 is CASTPRGTIYF. As DNA, the CDR3 is TGTGCCAGCACCCCCAGGGGCACCATATATTTT. Complete variable domain (other parts from reference TRBV7-9 and TRBJ1-3): DTGVSQNPRHKITKRGQNVTFRCDPISEHNRLYWYRQTLGQGPEFLTYFQNEAQLEKSRLLSDRFSAERPKGSFSTLEIQRTEQGDSAMYLCASTPRGTIYFGEGSWLTVV.

The chain carries TRBV11-2 and TRBJ2-1; D is uncertain. Trimming took off 0 bases at V and 8 bases at J, with 5 bases between the two ends. This CDR3 region has 12 residues. Per germline, CDR1 SGHAT and CDR2 FQNNGV. CDR3 bases: TGTGCCAGCAGCTTAGACTCCCATGAGCAGTTCTTC. Residues: CASSLDSHEQFF. The full variable domain, its missing parts supplied by reference TRBV11-2 and TRBJ2-1, is EAGVAQSPRYKIIEKRQSVAFWCNPISGHATLYWYQQILGQGPKLLIQFQNNGVVDDSQLPKDRFSAERLKGVDSTLKIQPAKLEDSAVYLCASSLDSHEQFFGPGTRLTVL.

The chain is built from TRBV27 and TRBJ1-2, with TRBD1 matching over 7 bases. Germline-derived CDR1 and CDR2 are MNHEY and SMNVEV (reference sequence). CDR3 length: 15 amino acids. V gave up 3 bases and J gave up 7 bases; unmatched junction bases: 11. CDR3 sequence: CASSLGFDREGGYTF. In nucleotides, the CDR3 is TGTGCCAGCAGTTTGGGGTTCGACAGGGAAGGTGGCTACACCTTC.

The V and J genes are TRBV7-9 and TRBJ2-5, with TRBD2 identical over 8 bases. J lost 5 bases, V lost 5 bases, and 10 bases had no gene match. This CDR3 contains 15 residues. Germline assignment: CDR1 SEHNR and CDR2 FQNEAQ (reference sequence). CDR3 loop: CASSLGLAGGETQYF. The CDR3 coding sequence is TGTGCCAGCAGCCTAGGCCTAGCGGGCGGGGAGACCCAGTACTTC.

The rearrangement joins TRBV6-5 to TRBJ2-2; 7 nucleotides match TRBD1. Germline CDR1 MNHEY, CDR2 SVGAGI. The CDR3 is made up of 15 amino acids. V shed 8 bases and J 2 bases; nucleotides not matched to a gene: 8. The CDR3 nucleotides are TGTGCCAGCGGCCTAGGGGACAGAAACACCGGGGAGCTGTTTTTT. This codes for CASGLGDRNTGELFF.

V usage is TRBV5-1 and J usage is TRBJ2-2; 10 bases fit TRBD2. This CDR3 is built from 15 residues. Germline CDR1 is SGHRS and CDR2 is YFSETQ. J lost 7 bases, V lost 4 bases, and 7 bases had no gene match. CDR3 in amino acids: CASSPGTSVGGELFF. The DNA of the CDR3 is TGCGCCAGCAGCCCCGGGACTAGCGTTGGCGGGGAGCTGTTTTTT.

This clone was detected only once. The chain is built from TRBV9 and TRBJ2-1, with D possibly matching TRBD2 (6 bases). The CDR3 has 15 residues. V was pared by 0 bases and J by 7 bases, with 14 bases between. The germline V gene encodes CDR1 SGDLS and CDR2 YYNGEE. The CDR3 sequence: CASSVDGGSTNEQFF. CDR3 coding DNA: TGTGCCAGCAGCGTAGACGGAGGGTCAACGAATGAGCAGTTCTTC.

Turning to this clone: At one end, the junction sequence differs from germline, possibly due to a read error. The rearrangement uses TRBV10-3 and TRBJ2-7; 8 bases line up with TRBD2. Per the germline V gene, CDR1 is ENHRY and CDR2 is SYGVKD. CDR3 length: 15 residues. The CDR3 loop reads CAISMPGGETYGQYF. The CDR3, as DNA: TGTGCCATCAGTATGCCGGGGGGGGAAACCTACGGGCAGTACTTC.

The J gene is TRBJ1-4, the V gene TRBV30; D remains ambiguous. Germline V gives CDR1 GTSNPN, CDR2 SVGIG (reference sequence). This CDR3 spans 16 amino acids. Trimming removed 0 bases from V and 5 bases from J, with 16 bases in between. This CDR3 is CAWSVSPRRENEKLFF. For the CDR3, the DNA is TGTGCCTGGAGTGTATCCCCCAGGAGGGAGAATGAAAAACTGTTTTTT.

The chain has TRBV5-1 and TRBJ2-3, with 7 positions matching TRBD1. Trimming at V came to 4 bases and at J to 2 bases, leaving 4 bases not matched to a gene. The germline CDR1 and CDR2 sequences are SGHRS and YFSETQ. CDR3 size: 14 residues. The CDR3 DNA reads as TGCGCCAGCAGCCGGGACAGCCCCACAGATACGCAGTATTTT. Its translation is CASSRDSPTDTQYF.

This rearrangement joins TRBV19 to TRBJ1-2, with D possibly being TRBD1 (5 bases). The germline gives CDR1 LNHDA, CDR2 SQIVND (reference sequence). The CDR3 contains 12 residues. With 10 bases removed from V and 6 bases from J, the gap between germline ends came to 15 bases. The CDR3 DNA reads as TGTGCCACAAATATTGGGGGGAATGGCTACACCTTC. Translating it yields CATNIGGNGYTF.

J is TRBJ1-2 and V is TRBV19, with a weak D call TRBD1 (5 bases). This CDR3 has 12 amino acids. Germline assignment: CDR1 LNHDA and CDR2 SQIVND (reference sequence). V was shortened by 5 bases and J by 7 bases, with 11 bases between the two germline ends. The CDR3 DNA follows: TGTGCCAGTAGTCCAGGGTTAATTGGCTACACCTTC. As protein: CASSPGLIGYTF.

The chain employs TRBV11-2 and TRBJ1-1; TRBD1 is a possible D gene (6 bases). With 5 bases removed from V and 9 bases from J, the gap between germline ends came to 16 bases. The CDR3 extends over 13 amino acids. CDR1 is SGHAT and CDR2 is FQNNGV in the germline V gene. The CDR3 DNA follows: TGTGCCAGCAGCCCGAGTTTGGGGGCCCAAGCTTTCTTT. As protein: CASSPSLGAQAFF.

The chain uses TRBV28 and TRBJ2-3; 8 bases fit TRBD2. From germline, CDR1 is MDHEN and CDR2 SYDVKM. With V trimmed by 5 bases and J by 2 bases, 9 bases remained unmatched. This CDR3 has 16 amino acids. CDR3 region: CASSGSYSGNTDTQYF. The CDR3 region has the DNA TGTGCCAGCAGTGGGTCCTATAGCGGGAACACAGATACGCAGTATTTT.

The V gene is TRBV6-5, the J gene TRBJ1-6, with 8 bases matching TRBD1. The CDR3 covers 15 residues. CDR1 and CDR2 from the germline V gene are MNHEY and SVGAGI. V shed 1 base, J shed 9 bases, and the junction held 5 bases outside the gene matches. The CDR3 sequence: CASSYFQGASSPLHF. The CDR3 nucleotides are TGTGCCAGCAGTTACTTTCAGGGGGCAAGTTCACCCCTCCACTTT.

The rearrangement joins TRBV19 to TRBJ1-2, with 9 bases fitting TRBD1. This CDR3 is 14 amino acids long. Losses at the gene ends were 6 bases for V and 5 bases for J; bases not matched to a gene: 7. Per germline, CDR1 LNHDA and CDR2 SQIVND (reference sequence). The DNA of the CDR3 is TGTGCCAGTAGGCTAACAGGGGGCGTGTATGGCTACACCTTC. It yields the protein CASRLTGGVYGYTF.

This clone was recorded once. V usage is TRBV27 and J usage is TRBJ2-1; 9 bases are a match to TRBD2. This CDR3 comprises 14 residues. Trimming took 3 bases from V and 7 from J; bases not matched to a gene: 4. Per germline, CDR1 MNHEY and CDR2 SMNVEV (reference sequence). The CDR3 protein is CASSFRTSGNEQFF. CDR3 coding DNA: TGTGCCAGCAGTTTTCGAACTAGCGGGAATGAGCAGTTCTTC.

This clone occurred once. The identical CDR3 is also encoded by other nucleotide sequences in the sample. Written as DNA, the CDR3 is TGTGCCAGCAGCCCTACAGGGGCTGGAAACACCATATATTTT. This sequence encodes CASSPTGAGNTIYF. The chain has TRBV4-2 and TRBJ1-3, with 7 bases lining up with TRBD1. The germline CDR1 and CDR2 sequences are LGHNA and YNFKEQ. J gave up 2 bases and V 4 bases, and 2 bases lay outside the gene matches. This CDR3 spans 14 amino acids.

This chain joins TRBV15 and TRBJ2-1, with TRBD2 as a possible D gene (5 bases). This CDR3 is 15 amino acids long. The V and J ends lost 3 bases and 0 bases respectively, with 9 bases between them. The germline gives CDR1 LNHNV, CDR2 YYDKDF (reference sequence). In nucleotides, the CDR3 is TGTGCCACCAGCAGGGAGCGGACCTCCTACAATGAGCAGTTCTTC. Its protein is CATSRERTSYNEQFF. Complete variable domain (other parts from reference TRBV15 and TRBJ2-1): DAMVIQNPRYQVTQFGKPVTLSCSQTLNHNVMYWYQQKSSQAPKLLFHYYDKDFNNEADTPDNFQSRRPNTSFCFLDIRSPGLGDTAMYLCATSRERTSYNEQFFGPGTRLTVL.

This clone was found once. V usage is TRBV5-1 and J usage is TRBJ1-2, with D maybe TRBD1 (5 bases). The CDR3 is 15 amino acids. Trimming shortened V by 0 bases and J by 3 bases, and 12 bases separated the two germline ends. Germline CDR1 reads SGHRS; CDR2 reads YFSETQ. CDR3: CASSLEDKPYYGYTF. CDR3 in DNA: TGCGCCAGCAGCTTGGAGGACAAACCATACTATGGCTACACCTTC.

The rearrangement joins TRBV10-3 to TRBJ2-7; perhaps TRBD2 as D (6 bases). This CDR3 is built from 12 residues. Germline values: CDR1 ENHRY, CDR2 SYGVKD. V lost 8 bases and J 1 base, leaving 9 bases between the germline ends. CDR3 in amino acids: CAIGGVSYEQYF. The CDR3 region has the DNA TGTGCCATCGGAGGGGTTTCCTACGAGCAGTACTTC.